These T cell receptor beta chains were read from a single sample in a study of persistence of HIV-infected CD4 T cells. The antigens of these receptors remain unknown. Profiling relied on immunoSEQ multiplex PCR, and the TCRdb table lists in-frame clones only, not all of them. The table records about 45,000 clones, 70% to 90% of them present only once. This specimen consisted of CD4+ T cells sorted from PBMCs after roughly 19-hour stimulation, obtained from a patient who received antiretroviral therapy. The receptors shown here come from an adult woman with HIV who was CMV-seropositive. CDR3s include the opening cysteine and the closing phenylalanine or tryptophan.

j_gene | v_gene | CDR3aa
TRBJ2-2 | TRBV25-1 | CASSASTGSPTVGELFF
TRBJ2-7 | TRBV20-1 | CSASEFSEQYF
TRBJ1-4 | TRBV11-2 | CASSLGQGDEKLFF
TRBJ1-2 | TRBV12-3/TRBV12-4 | CASLLGGGGYTF
TRBJ1-3 | TRBV6-5 | CASREGALGNTIYF
TRBJ2-3 | TRBV7-3 | CASSLADTQYF
TRBJ2-7 | TRBV3-1/TRBV3-2 | CASTPGPRSYEQYF
TRBJ1-6 | TRBV30 | CAWTRTSGNSPLHF
TRBJ2-1 | TRBV3-1/TRBV3-2 | CASSQGLGQGPFF
TRBJ2-2 | TRBV19 | CASSIAPAQGAGELFF
TRBJ2-1 | TRBV20-1 | CSARGQGARIEQFF
TRBJ2-7 | TRBV19 | CASSPKDDRSYEQYF
TRBJ2-5 | TRBV5-1 | CASSSGPLAGGETQYF
TRBJ2-1 | TRBV7-2 | CASSSRGGGGNEQFF
TRBJ1-1 | TRBV10-1 | CASSEGLLNTEAFF
TRBJ1-2 | TRBV7-2 | CASLRKTTGFTYGYTF
TRBJ2-5 | TRBV10-2 | CASSDRTSGETQYF
TRBJ1-5 | TRBV19 | CASLRTGRSNQPQHF
TRBJ2-3 | TRBV7-3 | CASSYPRADTQYF
TRBJ1-3 | TRBV10-3 | CATYGGNTIYF
TRBJ1-5 | TRBV7-8 | CASTLRSAGQPQHF
TRBJ1-5 | TRBV28 | CASSLGNRGFGHSNQPQHF
TRBJ2-5 | TRBV9 | CASSAPGTGTGETQYF
TRBJ1-5 | TRBV18 | CASSPNRGYGNQPQHF
TRBJ2-7 | TRBV6-5 | CASRLPGQGTYEQYF
TRBJ2-1 | TRBV11-3 | CASSLGGQQNEQFF
TRBJ1-3 | TRBV4-1 | CASSQESSTYGSGNTIYF
TRBJ2-7 | TRBV7-8 | CASSFYAQSSYEQYF
TRBJ2-1 | TRBV5-1 | CASRQVQGISDEQFF
TRBJ1-5 | TRBV6-5 | CASLGWSINQPQHF
TRBJ1-6 | TRBV27 | CASSLVGTNSPLHF
TRBJ2-1 | TRBV5-1 | CASSLASGLYNEQFF
TRBJ1-2 | TRBV6-2/TRBV6-3 | CASGPGGYGYTF
TRBJ2-4 | TRBV2 | CASSDWVDIQYF
TRBJ1-1 | TRBV5-4 | CASSFDRGGLAEAFF
TRBJ2-5 | TRBV19 | CASSMWGSGQETQYF
TRBJ1-1 | TRBV7-2 | CASSLVLGGGTEAFF
TRBJ2-7 | TRBV18 | CASSLWDRGYEQYF
TRBJ2-7 | TRBV2 | CASSFGYEQYF
TRBJ2-1 | TRBV7-2 | CASSLVREPYNEQFF
TRBJ1-1 | TRBV5-1 | CASSFDQGAGAFF
TRBJ1-5 | TRBV27 | CASSSRGAHQPQHF
TRBJ1-1 | TRBV3-1/TRBV3-2 | CASSQGVTEAFF